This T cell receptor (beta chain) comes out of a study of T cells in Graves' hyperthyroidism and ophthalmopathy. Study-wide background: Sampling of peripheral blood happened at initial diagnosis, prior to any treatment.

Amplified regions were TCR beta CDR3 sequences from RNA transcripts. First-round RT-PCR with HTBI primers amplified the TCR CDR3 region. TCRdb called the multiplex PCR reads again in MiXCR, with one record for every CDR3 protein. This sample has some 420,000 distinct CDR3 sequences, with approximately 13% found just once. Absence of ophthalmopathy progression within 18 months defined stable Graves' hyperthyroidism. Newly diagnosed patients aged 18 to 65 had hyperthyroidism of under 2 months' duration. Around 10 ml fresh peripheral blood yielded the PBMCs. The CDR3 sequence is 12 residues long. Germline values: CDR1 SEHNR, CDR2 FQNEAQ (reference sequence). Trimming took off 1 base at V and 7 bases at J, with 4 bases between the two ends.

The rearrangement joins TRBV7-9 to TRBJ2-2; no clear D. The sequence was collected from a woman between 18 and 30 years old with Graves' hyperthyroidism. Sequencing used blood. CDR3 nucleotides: TGTGCCAGCAGCTTAGTTTTCGGGGAGCTGTTTTTT. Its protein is CASSLVFGELFF.